Given below is one T cell receptor (beta chain) in context. Its antigen is as yet unknown. The CDR3 length is 15 residues. The sample is drawn from a study of T cells expressing NK-cell markers. Study context: Among eight sequenced donors, seven carried HCMV seropositivity while one was seronegative.

TCRdb re-called the 5' RACE reads, yielding one record per CDR3 amino acid sequence without DNA. The listing contains 200,000 to 300,000 distinct CDR3 sequences. Points from the study as a whole: The CD3+CD56-NKG2C+ fraction of a few donors was also led by these clonotypes.

Material: blood T cells: a sorted CD56 or NKG2C T cell subset, CD4+ or CD8+ T cells, or bulk PBMC T cells (not recorded which). The chain couples TRBV12-3 or TRBV12-4 to TRBJ2-3. The clonotype originates from a woman aged 18 to 75 in good health. The CDR3 loop is CASSFVGITTDTQYF.